What follows describes a single T cell receptor (beta chain). Its antigen remains unknown. The CDR3 contains 14 residues. Germline V lookup: CDR1 LGHNT, CDR2 FRNRAP. Trimming took off 2 bases at V and 8 bases at J, with 10 bases between the two ends. The data belong to a study of identifying expanded T cells in peripheral blood. Overall study results and limits: Two-week clone count variance significantly increased as total template count grew.

Sequencing was performed with immunoSEQ multiplex PCR; in TCRdb, only in-frame clones are kept and a portion is missing. This sample yields some 96,000 clones, of which about 87% are seen a single time; less than 7% belongs to the top ten. During the collection period, no donor immune events like infections were recorded. V gene TRBV12-5 combines with J gene TRBJ1-6; TRBD1 might be the D (5 bases). The sequence came from a person between 18 and 75 years old in good health. The sample was blood. CDR3 protein: CASGLIGGDSPLHF. Written as DNA, the CDR3 is TGTGCTAGTGGTTTGATTGGGGGGGATTCACCCCTCCACTTT.